This TCR beta chain was sequenced during a study of shared clonotypes between healthy human individuals. Germline CDR1 ENHRY, CDR2 SYGVKD. CDR3 length: 13 amino acids. V lost 2 bases and J 4 bases, leaving 9 bases between the germline ends. Naive CD8 cells lacked CD45RO and underwent positive selection for CCR7, leaving out terminally differentiated effector memory CD45RA+ cells. Concerning this clone itself: Other DNA sequences in this specimen translate into the identical CDR3.

Clones were sequenced by immunoSEQ multiplex PCR, and TCRdb holds only the in-frame ones, with some missing. The sample shows about 2,100,000 clones, about 93% of them seen only once. The TCR sequence derives from a man aged 18 to 29 in good health. Some clones in this sample may be carry-over from other donors' samples. Sequences were obtained from naive CD8+ T cells from PBMCs. J is TRBJ2-7 and V is TRBV10-3; D not resolved. Written as DNA, the CDR3 is TGTGCCATCAGTGAGGGAGAAAGGTACGAGCAGTACTTC. It is translated as CAISEGERYEQYF.